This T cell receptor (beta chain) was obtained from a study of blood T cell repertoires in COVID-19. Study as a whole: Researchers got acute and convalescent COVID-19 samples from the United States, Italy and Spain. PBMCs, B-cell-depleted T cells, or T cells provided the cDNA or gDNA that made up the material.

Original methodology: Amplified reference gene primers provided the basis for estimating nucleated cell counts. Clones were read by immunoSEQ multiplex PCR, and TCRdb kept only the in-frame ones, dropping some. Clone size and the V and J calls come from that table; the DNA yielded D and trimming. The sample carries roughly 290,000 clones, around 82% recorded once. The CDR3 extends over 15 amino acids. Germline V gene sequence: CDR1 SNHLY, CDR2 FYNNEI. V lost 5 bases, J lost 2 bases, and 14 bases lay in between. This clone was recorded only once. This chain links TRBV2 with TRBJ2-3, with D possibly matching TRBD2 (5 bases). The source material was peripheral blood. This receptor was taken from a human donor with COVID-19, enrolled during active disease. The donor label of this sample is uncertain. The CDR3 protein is CASSYRSGYTDTQYF. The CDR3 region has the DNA TGTGCCAGCAGTTATCGGAGCGGTTACACAGATACGCAGTATTTT. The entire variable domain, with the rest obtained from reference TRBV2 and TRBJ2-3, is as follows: EPEVTQTPSHQVTQMGQEVILRCVPISNHLYFYWYRQILGQKVEFLVSFYNNEISEKSEIFDDQFSVERPDGSNFTLKIRSTKLEDSAMYFCASSYRSGYTDTQYFGPGTRLTVL.